The T cell receptor (beta chain) under discussion was sequenced for a study of beta chain features in type 1 diabetes. Isolation of CD4+ naive, central memory, regulatory and stem cell-like memory cells was achieved by sorting via CD45RO/CCR7/CD25/CD127/CD95/CD27. V lost 3 bases and J lost 9, with 12 bases in between. The CDR3 runs 13 residues. Looked up from germline, CDR1 is SGHNT and CDR2 is YENEEA. TCRB transcripts that were expressed got sequenced, as all of the isolated RNA had been reverse transcribed. The assay was immunoSEQ multiplex PCR, and TCRdb's table has in-frame clones only and misses some. Among about 40,000 clones listed, around 48% were seen once.

The J gene is TRBJ2-1, the V gene TRBV11-3; possibly TRBD1 for D (5 bases). The clonotype was recovered from a young woman in good health. Sequencing used central memory CD4+ T cells from blood. This CDR3 is CASSFTRQGEQFF. CDR3 DNA sequence: TGTGCCAGCAGCTTTACCAGGCAGGGTGAGCAGTTCTTC. Using reference TRBV11-3 and TRBJ2-1 for the parts outside the CDR3, the full variable domain is EAGVVQSPRYKIIEKKQPVAFWCNPISGHNTLYWYLQNLGQGPELLIRYENEEAVDDSQLPKDRFSAERLKGVDSTLKIQPAELGDSAVYLCASSFTRQGEQFFGPGTRLTVL.